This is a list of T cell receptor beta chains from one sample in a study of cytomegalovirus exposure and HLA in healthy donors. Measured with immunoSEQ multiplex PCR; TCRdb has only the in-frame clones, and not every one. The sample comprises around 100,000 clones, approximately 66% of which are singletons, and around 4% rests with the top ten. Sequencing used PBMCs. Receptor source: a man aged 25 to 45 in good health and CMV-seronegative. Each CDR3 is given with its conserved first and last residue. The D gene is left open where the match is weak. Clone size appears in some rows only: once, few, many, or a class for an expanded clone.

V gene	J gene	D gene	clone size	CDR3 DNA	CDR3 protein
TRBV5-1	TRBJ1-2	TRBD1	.	TGCGCCAGCAGCTCGGGACAGGGGGCCGGCTACACCTTC	CASSSGQGAGYTF
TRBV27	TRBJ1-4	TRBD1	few	TGTGCCAGCAGTTTATCCGGACAGGGACTCCTCGCAATGAATGAAAAACTGTTTTTT	CASSLSGQGLLAMNEKLFF
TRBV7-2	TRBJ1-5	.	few	TGTGCCAGCAGCCACCCAGGTCAGCCCCAGCATTTT	CASSHPGQPQHF
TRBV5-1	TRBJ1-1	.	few	TGCGCCAGCAGCTCAGGGTCAGGAAACACTGAAGCTTTCTTT	CASSSGSGNTEAFF
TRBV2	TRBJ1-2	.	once	TGTGCCAGCAGTGACTACATGCGGGGCTACACCTTC	CASSDYMRGYTF
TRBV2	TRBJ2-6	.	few	TGTGCCAGCAGTCAGACCAGGTCCCCTGGGGCCAACGTCCTGACTTTC	CASSQTRSPGANVLTF
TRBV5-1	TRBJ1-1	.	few	TGCGCCAGCCACCCCCCTGAGTACACTGAAGCTTTCTTT	CASHPPEYTEAFF
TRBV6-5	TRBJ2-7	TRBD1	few	TGTGCCAGCAGCTTGGGACAGAGCTACGACGAGCAGTACTTC	CASSLGQSYDEQYF
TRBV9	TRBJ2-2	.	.	TGTGCCAGCAGCGGTTCAGGAGGACCCACCGGGGAGCTGTTTTTT	CASSGSGGPTGELFF
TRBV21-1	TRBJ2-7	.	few	TGTGCCAGCAGCAAAAGGAGAGGTACGTTGAAGGACTACGAGCAGTACTTC	CASSKRRGTLKDYEQYF
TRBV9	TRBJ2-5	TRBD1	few	TGTGCCAGCACCCGAGAGGGGACAGGGGTAGAGACCCAGTACTTC	CASTREGTGVETQYF
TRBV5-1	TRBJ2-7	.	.	TGCGCCAGCAGCTTGGCCATGGACAGTTTCAGCTCCTACGAGCAGTACTTC	CASSLAMDSFSSYEQYF
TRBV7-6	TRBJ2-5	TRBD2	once	TGTGCCAGCAGCTATATTAGCGGGAGGCAAGAGACCCAGTACTTC	CASSYISGRQETQYF
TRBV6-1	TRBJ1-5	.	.	TGTGCCAGCACGGGTAACCTTAATCAGCCCCAGCATTTT	CASTGNLNQPQHF
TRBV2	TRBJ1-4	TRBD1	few	TGTGCCAGCAGCATCCGGACAGGGGGTGAAAAACTGTTTTTT	CASSIRTGGEKLFF
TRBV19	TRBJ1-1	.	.	TGTGCCAGTAAGGAGGTTCCTTCGGACACTGAAGCTTTCTTT	CASKEVPSDTEAFF
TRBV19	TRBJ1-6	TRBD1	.	TGTGCCAGTAGTAGGGAAAAGACAGGGGTTACACCCCTCCACTTT	CASSREKTGVTPLHF
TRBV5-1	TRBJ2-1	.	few	TGCGCCAGCAGCTTGGGGGGCTTGAGCTCCTACAATGAGCAGTTCTTC	CASSLGGLSSYNEQFF
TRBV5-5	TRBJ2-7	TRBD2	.	TGCGCCAGCAGCCCAGGACTAGCGGACTCCTACGAGCAGTACTTC	CASSPGLADSYEQYF
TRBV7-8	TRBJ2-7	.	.	TGTGCCAGCAGCTTAGGGGACATCTACGAGCAGTACTTC	CASSLGDIYEQYF
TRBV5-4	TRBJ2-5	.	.	TGTGCCAGCAGCGCGGCGGGGACCCAAGAGACCCAGTACTTC	CASSAAGTQETQYF